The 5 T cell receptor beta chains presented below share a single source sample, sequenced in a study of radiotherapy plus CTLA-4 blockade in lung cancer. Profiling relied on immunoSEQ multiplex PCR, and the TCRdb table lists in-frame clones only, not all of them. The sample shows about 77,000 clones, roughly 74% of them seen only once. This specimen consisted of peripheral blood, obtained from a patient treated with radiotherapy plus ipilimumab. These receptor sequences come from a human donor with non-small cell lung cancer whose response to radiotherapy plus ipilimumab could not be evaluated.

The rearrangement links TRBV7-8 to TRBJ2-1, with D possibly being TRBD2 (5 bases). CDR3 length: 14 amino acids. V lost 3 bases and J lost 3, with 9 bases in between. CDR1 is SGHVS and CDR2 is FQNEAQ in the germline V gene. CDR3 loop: CASSFGVIYNEQFF. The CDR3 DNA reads TGTGCCAGCAGCTTCGGGGTCATCTACAATGAGCAGTTCTTC.

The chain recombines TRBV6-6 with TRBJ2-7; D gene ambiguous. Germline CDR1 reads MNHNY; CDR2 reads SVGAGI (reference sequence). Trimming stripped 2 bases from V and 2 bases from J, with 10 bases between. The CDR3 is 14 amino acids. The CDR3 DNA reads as TGTGCCAGCAGTTACGGGCTGGTACCCTACGAGCAGTACTTC. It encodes CASSYGLVPYEQYF.

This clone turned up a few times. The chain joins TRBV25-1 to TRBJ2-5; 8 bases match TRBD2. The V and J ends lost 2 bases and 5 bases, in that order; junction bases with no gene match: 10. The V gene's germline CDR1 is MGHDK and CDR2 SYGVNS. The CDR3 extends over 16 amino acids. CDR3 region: CASSEISGVLGETQYF. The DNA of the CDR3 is TGTGCCAGCAGTGAAATTAGCGGGGTTCTCGGGGAGACCCAGTACTTC.

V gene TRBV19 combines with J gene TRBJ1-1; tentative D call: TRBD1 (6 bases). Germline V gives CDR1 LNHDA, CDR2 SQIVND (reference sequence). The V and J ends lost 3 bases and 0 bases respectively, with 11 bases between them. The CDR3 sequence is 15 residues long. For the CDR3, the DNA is TGTGCCAGTAGTATGCTAGGGACACTGAACACTGAAGCTTTCTTT. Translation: CASSMLGTLNTEAFF.

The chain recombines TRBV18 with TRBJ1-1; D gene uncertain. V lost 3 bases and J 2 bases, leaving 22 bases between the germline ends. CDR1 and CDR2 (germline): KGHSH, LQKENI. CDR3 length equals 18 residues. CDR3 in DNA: TGTGCCAGCTCACCGATCGGAGCGGCGGAGGCTGTAAACACTGAAGCTTTCTTT. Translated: CASSPIGAAEAVNTEAFF.